This T cell receptor (beta chain) was recovered during a study of cytomegalovirus exposure and HLA in healthy donors. Both 60 Vbeta primers and 13 Jbeta primers went into the PCR. The method was immunoSEQ multiplex PCR; TCRdb's version includes in-frame clones alone and lacks a portion of them. The sample yields over 75,000 clones, of which the top ten take up 5% to 6.5%. CDR3 length: 14 amino acids. Trimming cost V 8 bases and J 4 bases, with 14 bases left between them. The germline V gene encodes CDR1 MDHEN and CDR2 SYDVKM. The clonotype was recovered from a girl aged 5-17 years in good health and CMV-seropositive. The sequencing input was PBMCs. The gene calls are TRBV28 and TRBJ1-4; D gene uncertain. Here the CDR3 DNA reads TGTGCCAGCCGAGCGCCCGCCCATAATGAAAAACTGTTTTTT. Amino acid sequence: CASRAPAHNEKLFF.